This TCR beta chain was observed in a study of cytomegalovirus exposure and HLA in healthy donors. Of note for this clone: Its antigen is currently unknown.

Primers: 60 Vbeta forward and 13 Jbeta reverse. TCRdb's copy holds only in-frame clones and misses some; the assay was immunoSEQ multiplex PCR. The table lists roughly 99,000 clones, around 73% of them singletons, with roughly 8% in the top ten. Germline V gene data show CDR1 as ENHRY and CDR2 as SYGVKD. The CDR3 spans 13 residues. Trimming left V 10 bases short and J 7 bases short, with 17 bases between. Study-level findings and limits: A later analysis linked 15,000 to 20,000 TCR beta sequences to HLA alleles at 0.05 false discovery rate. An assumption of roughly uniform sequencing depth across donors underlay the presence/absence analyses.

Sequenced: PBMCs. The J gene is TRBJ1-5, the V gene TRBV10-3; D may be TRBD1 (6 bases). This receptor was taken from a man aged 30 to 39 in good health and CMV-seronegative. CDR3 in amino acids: CATQRGGGQPQHF. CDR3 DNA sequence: TGTGCCACCCAAAGGGGGGGCGGGCAGCCCCAGCATTTT.